The subject of this entry is one T cell receptor (beta chain). Its antigen is unknown. This entry is derived from a study of T cells after yellow fever vaccination. Overall study results and limits: Compared with primary, the secondary response was weaker and peaked at day 5, not 15. Reappearance after the booster was seen for most primary-vaccination clones, at roughly 96% CD4 and less than 90% CD8.

Template switching with 5'RACE generated the TCR cDNA and added a universal primer site and UMIs. One entry per CDR3 protein, called by TCRdb with MiXCR from the 5' RACE reads. The table lists around 260,000 distinct CDR3 sequences, roughly 5% of them singletons. The CDR3 covers 14 residues. Trimming stripped 2 bases from V and 4 bases from J, with 10 bases between. V and J are TRBV12-3 or TRBV12-4 and TRBJ2-3; possible D gene TRBD1, 6 bases. The source of this sequence is a man aged 18-30 years who received the YFV17D yellow fever vaccine. The sequenced sample was CD4+ T cells sorted from PBMCs, obtained on the day of the yellow fever booster vaccination. CDR3 in amino acids: CASSLQGWPDTQYF. The CDR3 coding sequence is TGTGCCAGCAGTTTACAGGGGTGGCCAGATACGCAGTATTTT.